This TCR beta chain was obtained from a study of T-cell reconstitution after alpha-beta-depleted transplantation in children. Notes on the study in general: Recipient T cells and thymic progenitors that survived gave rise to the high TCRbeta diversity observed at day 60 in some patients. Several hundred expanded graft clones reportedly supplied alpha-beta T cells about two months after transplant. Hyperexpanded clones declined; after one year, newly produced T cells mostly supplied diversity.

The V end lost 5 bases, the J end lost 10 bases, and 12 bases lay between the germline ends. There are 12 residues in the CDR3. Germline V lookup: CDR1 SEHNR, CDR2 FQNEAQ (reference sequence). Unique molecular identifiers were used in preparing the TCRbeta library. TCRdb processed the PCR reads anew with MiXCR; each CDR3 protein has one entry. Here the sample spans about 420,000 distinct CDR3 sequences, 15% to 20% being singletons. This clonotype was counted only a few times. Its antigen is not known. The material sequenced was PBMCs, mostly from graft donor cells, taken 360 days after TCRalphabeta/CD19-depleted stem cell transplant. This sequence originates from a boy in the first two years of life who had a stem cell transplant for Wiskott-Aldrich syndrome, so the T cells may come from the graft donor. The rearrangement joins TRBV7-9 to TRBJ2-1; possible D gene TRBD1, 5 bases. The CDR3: CASSRWPGEQFF. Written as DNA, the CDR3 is TGTGCCAGCAGCCGCTGGCCAGGGGAGCAGTTCTTC.